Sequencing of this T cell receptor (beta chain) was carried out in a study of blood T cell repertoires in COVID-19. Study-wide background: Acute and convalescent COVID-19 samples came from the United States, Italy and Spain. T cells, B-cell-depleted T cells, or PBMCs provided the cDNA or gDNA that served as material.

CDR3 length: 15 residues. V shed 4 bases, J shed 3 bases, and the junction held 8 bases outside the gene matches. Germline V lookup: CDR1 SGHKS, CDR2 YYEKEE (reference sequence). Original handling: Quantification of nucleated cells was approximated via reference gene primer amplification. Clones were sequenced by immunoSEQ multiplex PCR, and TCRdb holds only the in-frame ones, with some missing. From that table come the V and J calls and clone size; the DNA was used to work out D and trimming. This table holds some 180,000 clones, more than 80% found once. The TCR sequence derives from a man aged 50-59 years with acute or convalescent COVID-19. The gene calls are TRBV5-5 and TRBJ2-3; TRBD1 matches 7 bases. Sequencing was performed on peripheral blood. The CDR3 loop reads CASSQRDSPTDTQYF. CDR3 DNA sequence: TGTGCCAGCAGCCAACGGGACAGCCCGACAGATACGCAGTATTTT.